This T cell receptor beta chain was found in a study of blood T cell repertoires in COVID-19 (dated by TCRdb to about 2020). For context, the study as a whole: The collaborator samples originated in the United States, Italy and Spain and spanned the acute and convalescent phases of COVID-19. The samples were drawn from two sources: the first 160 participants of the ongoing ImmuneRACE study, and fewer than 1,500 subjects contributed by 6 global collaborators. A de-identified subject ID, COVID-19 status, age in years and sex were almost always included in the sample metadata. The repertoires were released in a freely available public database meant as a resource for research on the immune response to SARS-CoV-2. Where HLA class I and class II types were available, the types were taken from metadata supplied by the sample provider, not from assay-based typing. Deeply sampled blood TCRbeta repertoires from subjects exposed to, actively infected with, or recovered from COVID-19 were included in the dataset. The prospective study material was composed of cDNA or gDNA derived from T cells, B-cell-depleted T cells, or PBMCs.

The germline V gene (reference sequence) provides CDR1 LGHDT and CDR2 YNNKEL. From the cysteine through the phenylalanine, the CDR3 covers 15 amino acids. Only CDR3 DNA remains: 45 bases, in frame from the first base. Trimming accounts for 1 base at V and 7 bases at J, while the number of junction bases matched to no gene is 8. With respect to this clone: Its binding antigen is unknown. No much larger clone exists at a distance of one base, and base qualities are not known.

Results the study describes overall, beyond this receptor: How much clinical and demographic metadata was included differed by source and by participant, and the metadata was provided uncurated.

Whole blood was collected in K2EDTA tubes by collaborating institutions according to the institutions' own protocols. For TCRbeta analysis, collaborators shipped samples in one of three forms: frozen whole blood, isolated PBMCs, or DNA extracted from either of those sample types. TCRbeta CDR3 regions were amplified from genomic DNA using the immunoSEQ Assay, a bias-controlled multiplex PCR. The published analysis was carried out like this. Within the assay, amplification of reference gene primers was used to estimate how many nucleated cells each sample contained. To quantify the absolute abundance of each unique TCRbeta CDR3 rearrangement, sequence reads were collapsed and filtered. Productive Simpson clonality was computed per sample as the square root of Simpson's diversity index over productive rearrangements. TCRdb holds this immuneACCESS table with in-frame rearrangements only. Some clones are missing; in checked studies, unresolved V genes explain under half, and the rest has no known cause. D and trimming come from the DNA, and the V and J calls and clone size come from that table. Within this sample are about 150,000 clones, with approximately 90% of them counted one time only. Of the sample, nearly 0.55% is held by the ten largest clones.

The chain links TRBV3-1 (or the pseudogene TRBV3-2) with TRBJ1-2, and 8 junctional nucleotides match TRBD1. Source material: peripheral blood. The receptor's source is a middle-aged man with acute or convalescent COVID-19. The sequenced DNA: TGTGCCAGCAGCCAAGCCGGGACAGGCCCCTTTGGCTACACCTTC. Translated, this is CASSQAGTGPFGYTF.